Below are 8 T cell receptor beta chains sequenced from a single sample in a study of T cell responses to AZD1222 COVID-19 vaccine. Data came from immunoSEQ multiplex PCR; TCRdb stores just in-frame clones and leaves some out. The repertoire includes approximately 110,000 clones, 70% to 90% of them detected once, and 3.5% to 5% sits in the top ten. Source: peripheral blood, taken on day 0 of AZD1222 vaccination. The source of these receptors is an adult in good health.

This clone turned up a few times. The J gene is TRBJ1-1, the V gene TRBV6-2 or TRBV6-3, with 9 bases aligning to TRBD1. Looked up from germline, CDR1 is MNHEY and CDR2 is SVGEGT. V trimming: 6 bases; J trimming: 11 bases; junction bases outside the gene matches: 7. There are 12 residues in the CDR3. CDR3 nucleotides: TGTGCCAGCAGCCCACAGGGGGCTAGGGCTTTCTTT. Protein: CASSPQGARAFF.

This chain connects TRBV7-9 to TRBJ1-1; weak D call: TRBD1 (5 bases). Trimming left V 5 bases short and J 0 bases short, with 16 bases between. This CDR3 is 16 amino acids long. Germline CDR1 SEHNR, CDR2 FQNEAQ (reference sequence). The CDR3 bases are TGTGCCAGCAGCCTACGGGGGGGATTTCTGAACACTGAAGCTTTCTTT. Translated, it gives CASSLRGGFLNTEAFF. The full variable domain, rest sourced from reference TRBV7-9 and TRBJ1-1, is DTGVSQNPRHKITKRGQNVTFRCDPISEHNRLYWYRQTLGQGPEFLTYFQNEAQLEKSRLLSDRFSAERPKGSFSTLEIQRTEQGDSAMYLCASSLRGGFLNTEAFFGQGTRLTVV.

V gene TRBV18 combines with J gene TRBJ1-2, with TRBD1 as a possible D gene (6 bases). Germline CDR1 is KGHSH and CDR2 is LQKENI. V was pared by 3 bases and J by 8 bases, with 13 bases between. The CDR3 consists of 13 residues. The CDR3 DNA follows: TGTGCCAGCTCACCTCGGGGGGCGCAGGGCTACACCTTC. Translating gives CASSPRGAQGYTF.

This clone showed up just a few times. V is TRBV11-2 and J is TRBJ1-2, with 8 bases matching TRBD1. This CDR3 is built from 19 residues. The J segment lost 5 bases and the V segment lost 6 bases, leaving 23 bases of the junction unmatched. CDR1 SGHAT and CDR2 FQNNGV come from the germline V gene. CDR3 in amino acids: CASRPRTGFSDRGEYGYTF. The DNA for the CDR3 is TGTGCCAGCAGACCTCGCACGGGGTTTTCCGACAGGGGCGAGTATGGCTACACCTTC.

Here the CDR3 DNA reads TGTGCCAGCAGCCCCCCTAACAGGGCTGACGAAAAACTGTTTTTT. Its protein product is CASSPPNRADEKLFF. The V call is TRBV28, the J call TRBJ1-4, with D perhaps TRBD1 (6 bases). The germline gives CDR1 MDHEN, CDR2 SYDVKM. This CDR3 has 15 amino acids. V was cut by 6 bases and J by 8 bases, with 19 bases left in between.

The rearrangement uses TRBV9 and TRBJ2-1; D unclear. The CDR3 runs 16 residues. Per the germline V gene, CDR1 is SGDLS and CDR2 is YYNGEE. V gave up 0 bases and J gave up 5 bases, with 15 bases separating them. CDR3 in amino acids: CASSVAIRHTDNEQFF. CDR3 nucleotide sequence: TGTGCCAGCAGCGTAGCCATAAGGCACACCGACAATGAGCAGTTCTTC. Supplemented by reference TRBV9 and TRBJ2-1, the full variable domain reads DSGVTQTPKHLITATGQRVTLRCSPRSGDLSVYWYQQSLDQGLQFLIQYYNGEERAKGNILERFSAQQFPDLHSELNLSSLELGDSALYFCASSVAIRHTDNEQFFGPGTRLTVL.

The chain carries TRBV6-6 and TRBJ1-1, with 7 bases lining up with TRBD1. The CDR3 consists of 15 residues. Germline V CDR1 and CDR2: MNHNY, SVGAGI (reference sequence). The J segment lost 1 base and the V segment lost 0 bases, leaving 2 bases of the junction unmatched. The CDR3 sequence is CASSYSRGRNTEAFF. The CDR3 DNA follows: TGTGCCAGCAGTTACTCCAGGGGGAGGAACACTGAAGCTTTCTTT.

This chain joins TRBV10-3 and TRBJ1-1; TRBD1 matches at 8 bases. With V trimmed by 4 bases and J by 10 bases, 11 bases remained unmatched. Germline CDR1 and CDR2: ENHRY and SYGVKD. The CDR3 runs 14 residues. The CDR3 sequence: CAISGSAGGDPAFF. The CDR3 nucleotides read TGTGCCATCAGTGGATCGGCAGGGGGCGACCCAGCTTTCTTT.